Listed here are 8 T cell receptor beta chains from one sample, sequenced in a study of blood T cell repertoires in COVID-19. Clones were sequenced by immunoSEQ multiplex PCR, and TCRdb holds only the in-frame ones, with some missing. The sample has fewer than 250,000 clones, approximately 85% seen once; the top ten hold around 2%. Sequencing input: PBMCs or T cells enriched from blood (not recorded which). The receptors shown here come from a woman between 50 and 59 years old who had recovered from COVID-19.

The CDR3 DNA is TGTGCCAGCAGTACCGGGACAGGGGTCCAAGAGACCCAGTACTTC. It codes for CASSTGTGVQETQYF. The J gene is TRBJ2-5, the V gene TRBV6-6, with 10 bases aligning to TRBD1. V trimming: 5 bases; J trimming: 1 base; junction bases outside the gene matches: 4. Germline CDR1 reads MNHNY; CDR2 reads SVGAGI (reference sequence). The CDR3 runs to 15 residues.

The chain is built from TRBV7-9 and TRBJ2-7; TRBD2 matches at 8 bases. V lost 5 bases, J lost 9 bases, and 12 bases stayed unmatched. This CDR3 has 14 amino acids. Germline V CDR1 and CDR2: SEHNR, FQNEAQ (reference sequence). Here the CDR3 DNA reads TGTGCCAGCAGCCGCCATGATGAGCGGGGGTGGCAGTACTTC. This gives the protein CASSRHDERGWQYF.

This chain joins TRBV27 and TRBJ1-2; a possible D gene is TRBD1 (5 bases). The germline V gene has CDR1 MNHEY and CDR2 SMNVEV (reference sequence). V was trimmed by 5 bases and J by 2 bases, leaving 12 bases between them. The CDR3 runs to 14 residues. The CDR3 nucleotides read TGTGCCAGCAGTCCTCAGGGCGCCAACTATGGCTACACCTTC. Its translation: CASSPQGANYGYTF.

The chain couples TRBV7-9 to TRBJ2-1, with a tentative D call TRBD2 (5 bases). CDR1 SEHNR and CDR2 FQNEAQ come from the germline V gene (reference sequence). CDR3 length equals 13 residues. The DNA of the CDR3 is TGTGCAATCACGGAGAGGACTTACAATGAGCAGTTCTTC. Its translation: CAITERTYNEQFF.

The gene calls are TRBV28 and TRBJ2-7, with 7 bases lining up with TRBD1. The CDR3 totals 16 residues. Germline V lookup: CDR1 MDHEN, CDR2 SYDVKM. The ends lost 3 bases at V and 3 bases at J; junction bases unmatched: 11. The DNA for the CDR3 is TGTGCCAGCAGTTTCTATAGGGACAGACCGAGCTACGAGCAGTACTTC. Protein sequence: CASSFYRDRPSYEQYF.

This clone was recorded once. The chain employs TRBV4-3 and TRBJ1-1; D may be TRBD1 (5 bases). V was clipped by 1 base and J by 13 bases, with 16 bases between them. This CDR3 is 13 amino acids long. CDR1 and CDR2 (germline): LGHNA, YSLEER. The DNA for the CDR3 is TGCGCCAGCAGCCAAGGGACACTGACAGCCCGTTTCTTT. This gives the protein CASSQGTLTARFF.

V and J are TRBV7-6 and TRBJ1-1; possible D gene TRBD1, 5 bases. This CDR3 is built from 11 residues. Per the germline V gene, CDR1 is SGHVS and CDR2 is FNYEAQ. Between the trimmed V and J ends, which lost 5 bases and 5 bases, there was a span of 6 bases. CDR3 residues: CASSRQTEAFF. CDR3 coding DNA: TGTGCCAGCAGCCGACAGACTGAAGCTTTCTTT.

The V gene is TRBV5-1, the J gene TRBJ2-5; 9 bases align to TRBD1. From germline, CDR1 is SGHRS and CDR2 YFSETQ. The length of the CDR3 is 17 residues. V lost 0 bases and J lost 5; bases outside the gene matches: 11. The CDR3 here is CASSLAGGQGGRETQYF. The CDR3 DNA follows: TGCGCCAGCAGCTTGGCCGGGGGACAGGGAGGACGGGAGACCCAGTACTTC.